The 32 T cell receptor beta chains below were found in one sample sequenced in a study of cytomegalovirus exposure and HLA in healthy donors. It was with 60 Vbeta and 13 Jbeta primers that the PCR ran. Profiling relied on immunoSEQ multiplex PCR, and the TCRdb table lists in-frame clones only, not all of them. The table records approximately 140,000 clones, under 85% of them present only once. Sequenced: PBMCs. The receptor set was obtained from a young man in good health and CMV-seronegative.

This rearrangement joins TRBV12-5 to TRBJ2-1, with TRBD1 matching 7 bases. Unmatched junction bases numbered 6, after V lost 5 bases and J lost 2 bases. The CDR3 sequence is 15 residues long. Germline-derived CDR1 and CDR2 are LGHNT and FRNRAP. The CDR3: CASGTPGQTYNEQFF. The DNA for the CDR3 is TGTGCTAGTGGTACTCCGGGACAGACCTACAATGAGCAGTTCTTC.

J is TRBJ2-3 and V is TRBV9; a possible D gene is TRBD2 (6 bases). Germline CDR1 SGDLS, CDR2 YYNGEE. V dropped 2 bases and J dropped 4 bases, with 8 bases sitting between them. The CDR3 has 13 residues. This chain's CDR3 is CASSVGGSDTQYF. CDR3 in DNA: TGTGCCAGCAGCGTTGGGGGGTCAGATACGCAGTATTTT.

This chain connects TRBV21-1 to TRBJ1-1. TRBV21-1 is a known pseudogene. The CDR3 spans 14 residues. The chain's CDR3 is CASSFLRGSAEAFF. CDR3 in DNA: TGTGCCAGCAGCTTTCTTAGAGGGTCGGCTGAAGCTTTCTTT.

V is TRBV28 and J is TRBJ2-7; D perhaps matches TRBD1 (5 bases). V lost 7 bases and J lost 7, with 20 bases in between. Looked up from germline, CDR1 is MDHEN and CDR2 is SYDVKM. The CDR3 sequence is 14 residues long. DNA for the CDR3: TGTGCCAGCAACTGGGGCACACCCTGGGCTGAGCAGTACTTC. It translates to CASNWGTPWAEQYF.

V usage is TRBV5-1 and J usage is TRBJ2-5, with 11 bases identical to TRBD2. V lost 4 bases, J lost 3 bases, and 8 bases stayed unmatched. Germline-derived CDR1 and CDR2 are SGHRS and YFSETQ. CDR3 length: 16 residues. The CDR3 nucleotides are TGCGCCAGCAGCCGGGCGGGACTAGCGGCAGAAGAGACCCAGTACTTC. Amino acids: CASSRAGLAAEETQYF. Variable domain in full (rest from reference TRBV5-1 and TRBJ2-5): KAGVTQTPRYLIKTRGQQVTLSCSPISGHRSVSWYQQTPGQGLQFLFEYFSETQRNKGNFPGRFSGRQFSNSRSEMNVSTLELGDSALYLCASSRAGLAAEETQYFGPGTRLLVL.

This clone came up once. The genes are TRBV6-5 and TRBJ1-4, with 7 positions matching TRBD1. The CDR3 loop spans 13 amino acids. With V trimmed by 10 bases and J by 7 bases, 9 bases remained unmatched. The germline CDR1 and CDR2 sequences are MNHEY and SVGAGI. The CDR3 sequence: CATLDRPREKLFF. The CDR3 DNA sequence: TGTGCCACCCTGGACAGGCCCCGTGAAAAACTGTTTTTT.

The CDR3 sequence is CASSLEGHLNTEAFF. The DNA of the CDR3 is TGCGCCAGCAGCTTGGAGGGACACCTGAACACTGAAGCTTTCTTT. V gene TRBV5-1 combines with J gene TRBJ1-1, with D tentatively TRBD1 (6 bases). Deletions cut 0 bases from V and 0 bases from J, with 9 bases between. The CDR3 sequence is 15 residues long. Germline values: CDR1 SGHRS, CDR2 YFSETQ.

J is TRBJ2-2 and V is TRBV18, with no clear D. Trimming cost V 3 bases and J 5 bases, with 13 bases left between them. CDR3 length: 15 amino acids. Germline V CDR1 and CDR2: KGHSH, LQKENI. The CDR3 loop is CASSPATSITGELFF. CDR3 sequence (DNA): TGTGCCAGCTCACCCGCTACGAGTATTACCGGGGAGCTGTTTTTT. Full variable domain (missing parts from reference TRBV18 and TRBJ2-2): NAGVMQNPRHLVRRRGQEARLRCSPMKGHSHVYWYRQLPEEGLKFMVYLQKENIIDESGMPKERFSAEFPKEGPSILRIQQVVRGDSAAYFCASSPATSITGELFFGEGSRLTVL.

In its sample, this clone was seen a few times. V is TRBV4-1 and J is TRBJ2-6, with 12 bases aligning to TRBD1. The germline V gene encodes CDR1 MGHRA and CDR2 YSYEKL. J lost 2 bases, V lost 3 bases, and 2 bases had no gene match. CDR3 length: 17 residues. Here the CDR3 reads CASSHGTGGAGANVLTF. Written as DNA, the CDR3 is TGCGCCAGCAGCCATGGGACAGGGGGCGCTGGGGCCAACGTCCTGACTTTC.

DNA of the CDR3: TGTGCCTGGAGTGTAGGTCGGGGGAGCGGGCAGCCCCAGCATTTT. Residues: CAWSVGRGSGQPQHF. The chain uses TRBV30 and TRBJ1-5; maybe TRBD1 (5 bases). The V and J ends lost 0 bases and 7 bases respectively, with 16 bases between them. The CDR3 loop spans 15 amino acids. Germline V gene sequence: CDR1 GTSNPN, CDR2 SVGIG (reference sequence).

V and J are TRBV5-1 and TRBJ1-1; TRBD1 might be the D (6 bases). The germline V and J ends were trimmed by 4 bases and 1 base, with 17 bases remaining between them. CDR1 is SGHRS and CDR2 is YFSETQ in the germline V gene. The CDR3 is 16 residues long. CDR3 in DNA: TGCGCCAGCAGCGTCCAATACAGGGTAGGGAACACTGAAGCTTTCTTT. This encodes CASSVQYRVGNTEAFF.

The CDR3 sequence is CSVGGPGFITGELFF. As DNA, the CDR3 is TGCAGCGTTGGTGGGCCAGGGTTTATCACCGGGGAGCTGTTTTTT. V and J are TRBV29-1 and TRBJ2-2; TRBD1 might be the D (5 bases). The CDR3 runs to 15 residues. Trimming removed 4 bases at V and 4 bases at J, with 16 bases between. The germline gives CDR1 SQVTM, CDR2 ANQGSEA.

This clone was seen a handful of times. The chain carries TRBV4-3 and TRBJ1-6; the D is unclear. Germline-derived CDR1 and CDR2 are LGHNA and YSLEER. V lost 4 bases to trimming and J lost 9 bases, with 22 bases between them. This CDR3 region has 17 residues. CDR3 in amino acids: CASSLTQAVLVGSPLHF. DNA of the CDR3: TGCGCCAGCAGCCTGACCCAGGCCGTCCTTGTAGGTTCACCCCTCCACTTT.

The CDR3, as DNA: TGCGCCAGCAGCTTGGACTCCTTCGGGGGGAACATTCAGTACTTC. Translating it yields CASSLDSFGGNIQYF. The chain carries TRBV5-1 and TRBJ2-4; 7 bases match TRBD2. V was clipped by 0 bases and J by 7 bases; unmatched bases: 7. Germline lookup yields CDR1 SGHRS and CDR2 YFSETQ. The CDR3 sequence is 15 residues long.

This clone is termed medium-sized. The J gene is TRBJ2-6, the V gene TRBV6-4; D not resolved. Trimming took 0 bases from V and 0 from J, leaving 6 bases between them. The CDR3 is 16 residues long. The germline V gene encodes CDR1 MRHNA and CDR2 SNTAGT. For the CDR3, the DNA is TGTGCCAGCAGTGACTCCGCAGTCTCTGGGGCCAACGTCCTGACTTTC. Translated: CASSDSAVSGANVLTF.

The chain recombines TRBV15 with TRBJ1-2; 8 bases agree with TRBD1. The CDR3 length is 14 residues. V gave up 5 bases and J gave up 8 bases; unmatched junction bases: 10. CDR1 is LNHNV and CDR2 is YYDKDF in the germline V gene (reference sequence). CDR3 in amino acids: CATSAKRTGQGYTF. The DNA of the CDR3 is TGTGCCACCAGCGCTAAACGGACAGGGCAGGGCTACACCTTC.

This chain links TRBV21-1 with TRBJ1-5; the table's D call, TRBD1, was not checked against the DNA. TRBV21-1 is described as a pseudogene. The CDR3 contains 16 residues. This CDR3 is CASSFRDAGGNQPQHF. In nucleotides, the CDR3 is TGTGCCAGCAGCTTCCGGGACGCAGGGGGCAATCAGCCCCAGCATTTT.

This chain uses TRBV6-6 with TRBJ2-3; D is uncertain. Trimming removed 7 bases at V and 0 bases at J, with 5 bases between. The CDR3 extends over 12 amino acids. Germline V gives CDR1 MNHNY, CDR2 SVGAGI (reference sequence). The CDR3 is CASKSSTDTQYF. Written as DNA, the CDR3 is TGTGCCAGCAAAAGCAGCACAGATACGCAGTATTTT.

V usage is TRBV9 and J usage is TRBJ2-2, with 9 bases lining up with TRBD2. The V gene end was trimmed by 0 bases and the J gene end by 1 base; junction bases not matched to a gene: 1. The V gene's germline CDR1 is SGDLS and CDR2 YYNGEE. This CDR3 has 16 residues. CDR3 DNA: TGTGCCAGCAGCGTAGCAGCGGGGGGGAACACCGGGGAGCTGTTTTTT. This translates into CASSVAAGGNTGELFF.

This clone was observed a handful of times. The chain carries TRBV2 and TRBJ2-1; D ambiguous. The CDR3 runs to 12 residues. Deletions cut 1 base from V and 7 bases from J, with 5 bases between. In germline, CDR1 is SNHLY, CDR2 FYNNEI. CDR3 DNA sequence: TGTGCCAGCAGTGAAGGGCGGAATGAGCAGTTCTTC. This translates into CASSEGRNEQFF.

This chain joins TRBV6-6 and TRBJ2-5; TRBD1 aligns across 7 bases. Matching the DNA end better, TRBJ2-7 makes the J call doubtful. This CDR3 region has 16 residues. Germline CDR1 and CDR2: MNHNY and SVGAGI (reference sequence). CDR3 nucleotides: TGTGCCAGCAGTGGGGGACAGCTAACGAGCTCCTACGAGCAGTACTTC. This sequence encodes CASSGGQLTSSYEQYF.

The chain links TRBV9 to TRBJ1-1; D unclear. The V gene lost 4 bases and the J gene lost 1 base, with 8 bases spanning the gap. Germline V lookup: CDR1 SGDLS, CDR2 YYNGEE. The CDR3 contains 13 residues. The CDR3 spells CASSTWRNTEAFF. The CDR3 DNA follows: TGTGCCAGCAGCACCTGGAGGAACACTGAAGCTTTCTTT.

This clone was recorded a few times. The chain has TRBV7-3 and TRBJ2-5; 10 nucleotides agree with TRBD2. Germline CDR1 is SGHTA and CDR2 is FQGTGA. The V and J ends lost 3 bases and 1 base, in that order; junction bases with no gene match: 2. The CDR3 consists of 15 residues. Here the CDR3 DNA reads TGTGCCAGCAGCTTTAGCGGGGGGCTCCAAGAGACCCAGTACTTC. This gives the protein CASSFSGGLQETQYF.

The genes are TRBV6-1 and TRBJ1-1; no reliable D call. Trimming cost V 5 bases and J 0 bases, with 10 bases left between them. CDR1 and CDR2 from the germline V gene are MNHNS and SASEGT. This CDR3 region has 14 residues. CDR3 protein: CASSLGGLNTEAFF. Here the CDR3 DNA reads TGTGCCAGCAGTTTGGGCGGGTTGAACACTGAAGCTTTCTTT.

The CDR3 bases are TGTGCCAGCAGCTTGCACCCGCCAGGGGGCGGATTTTCCACTGAAGCTTTCTTT. This codes for CASSLHPPGGGFSTEAFF. The chain uses TRBV5-8 and TRBJ1-1, with TRBD1 identical over 8 bases. Germline CDR1 SGHTS, CDR2 YDEGEE. The CDR3 runs to 18 residues. Unmatched junction bases numbered 15, after V lost 1 base and J lost 4 bases.

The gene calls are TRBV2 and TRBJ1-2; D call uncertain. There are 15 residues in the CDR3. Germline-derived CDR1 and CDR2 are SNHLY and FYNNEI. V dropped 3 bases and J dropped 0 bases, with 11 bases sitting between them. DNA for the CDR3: TGTGCCAGCAGTGACGGTTCGGTAGCTAACTATGGCTACACCTTC. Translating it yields CASSDGSVANYGYTF.

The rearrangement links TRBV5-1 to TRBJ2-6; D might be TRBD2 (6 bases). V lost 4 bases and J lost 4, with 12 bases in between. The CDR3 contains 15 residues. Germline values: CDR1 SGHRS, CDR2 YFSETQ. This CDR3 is CASSVDRGGANVLTF. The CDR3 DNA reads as TGCGCCAGCAGCGTGGACCGGGGGGGGGCCAACGTCCTGACTTTC.

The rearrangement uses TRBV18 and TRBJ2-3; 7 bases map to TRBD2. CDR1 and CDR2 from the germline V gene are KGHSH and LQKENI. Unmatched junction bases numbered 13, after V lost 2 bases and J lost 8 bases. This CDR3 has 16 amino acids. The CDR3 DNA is TGTGCCAGCTCACCAGGGGAGGGCCGGCCGGCCGGTACGCAGTATTTT. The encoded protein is CASSPGEGRPAGTQYF. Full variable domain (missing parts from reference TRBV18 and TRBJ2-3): NAGVMQNPRHLVRRRGQEARLRCSPMKGHSHVYWYRQLPEEGLKFMVYLQKENIIDESGMPKERFSAEFPKEGPSILRIQQVVRGDSAAYFCASSPGEGRPAGTQYFGPGTRLTVL.

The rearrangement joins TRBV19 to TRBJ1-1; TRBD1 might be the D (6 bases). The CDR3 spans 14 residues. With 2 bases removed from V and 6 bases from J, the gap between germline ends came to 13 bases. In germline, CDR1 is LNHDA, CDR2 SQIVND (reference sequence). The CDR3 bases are TGTGCCAGTAGTATACCCCAGGGGCGCGCTGAAGCTTTCTTT. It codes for CASSIPQGRAEAFF.

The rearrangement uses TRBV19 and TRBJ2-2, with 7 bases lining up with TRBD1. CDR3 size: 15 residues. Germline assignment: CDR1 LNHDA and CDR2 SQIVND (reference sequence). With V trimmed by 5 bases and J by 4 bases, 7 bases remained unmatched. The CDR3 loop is CASSENHRGTGELFF. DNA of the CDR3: TGTGCCAGTAGTGAAAATCACAGGGGCACCGGGGAGCTGTTTTTT.

The CDR3 here is CASAAGTGWRTEAFF. The DNA of the CDR3 is TGTGCTAGTGCCGCGGGGACAGGGTGGCGGACTGAAGCTTTCTTT. The chain uses TRBV12-5 and TRBJ1-1, with 9 bases aligning to TRBD1. Per germline, CDR1 LGHNT and CDR2 FRNRAP. This CDR3 is built from 15 residues. J gave up 5 bases and V 7 bases, and 11 bases lay outside the gene matches. Based on the CDR3 plus reference TRBV12-5 and TRBJ1-1, the full variable domain is DARVTQTPRHKVTEMGQEVTMRCQPILGHNTVFWYRQTMMQGLELLAYFRNRAPLDDSGMPKDRFSAEMPDATLATLKIQPSEPRDSAVYFCASAAGTGWRTEAFFGQGTRLTVV.

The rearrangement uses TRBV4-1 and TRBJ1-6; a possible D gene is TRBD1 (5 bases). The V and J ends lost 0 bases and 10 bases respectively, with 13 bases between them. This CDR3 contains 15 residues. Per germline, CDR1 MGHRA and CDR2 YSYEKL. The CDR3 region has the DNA TGCGCCAGCAGCCAAGATGGGGGGGAAGGGTCACCCCTCCACTTT. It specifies CASSQDGGEGSPLHF.